This TCR beta chain was found in a study of blood T cell repertoires in COVID-19. Turning to the study itself: PBMCs, B-cell-depleted T cells, or T cells provided the cDNA or gDNA that made up the material.

Generated by immunoSEQ multiplex PCR, the TCRdb table keeps only in-frame clones and is missing some. The table shows approximately 320,000 clones, with approximately 88% occurring only once. Cohorts were determined from participant-reported clinical history. Recovered status applied to Cohort 3 donors who had two consecutive negative PCRs. It also applied to those with clearance or with symptom resolution. The germline gives CDR1 MNHEY, CDR2 SMNVEV (reference sequence). The V segment lost 5 bases and the J segment 7 bases; nucleotides outside the gene matches: 7. The CDR3 has 15 amino acids. The rearrangement links TRBV27 to TRBJ2-7; 14 positions agree with TRBD2. The clonotype comes from a woman aged 18-29 years who had recovered from COVID-19. Specimen: PBMCs or T cells enriched from blood (not recorded which). CDR3 nucleotide sequence: TGTGCCAGCAGTACGCGGACTAGCGGGGGGTGGGAGCAGTACTTC. This translates into CASSTRTSGGWEQYF.